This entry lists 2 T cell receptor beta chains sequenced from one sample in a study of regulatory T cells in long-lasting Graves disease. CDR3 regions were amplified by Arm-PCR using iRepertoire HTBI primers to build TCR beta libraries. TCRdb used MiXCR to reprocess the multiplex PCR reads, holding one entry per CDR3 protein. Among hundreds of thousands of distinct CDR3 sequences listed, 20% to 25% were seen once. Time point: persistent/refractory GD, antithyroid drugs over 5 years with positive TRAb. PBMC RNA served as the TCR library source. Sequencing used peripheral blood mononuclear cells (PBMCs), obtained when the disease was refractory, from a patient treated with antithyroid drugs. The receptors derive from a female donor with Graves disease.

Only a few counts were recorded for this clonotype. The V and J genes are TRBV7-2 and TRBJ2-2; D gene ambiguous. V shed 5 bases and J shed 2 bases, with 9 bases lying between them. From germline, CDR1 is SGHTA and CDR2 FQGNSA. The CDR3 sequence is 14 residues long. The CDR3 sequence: CASSRWGNTGELFF. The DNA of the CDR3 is TGTGCCAGCAGCCGATGGGGAAACACCGGGGAGCTGTTTTTT.

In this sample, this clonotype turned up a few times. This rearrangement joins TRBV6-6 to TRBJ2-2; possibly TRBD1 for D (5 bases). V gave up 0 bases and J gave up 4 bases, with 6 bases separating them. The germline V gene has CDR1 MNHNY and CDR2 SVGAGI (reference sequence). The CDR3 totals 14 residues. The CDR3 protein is CASSYSDTTGELFF. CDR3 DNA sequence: TGTGCCAGCAGTTACTCGGACACCACCGGGGAGCTGTTTTTT.